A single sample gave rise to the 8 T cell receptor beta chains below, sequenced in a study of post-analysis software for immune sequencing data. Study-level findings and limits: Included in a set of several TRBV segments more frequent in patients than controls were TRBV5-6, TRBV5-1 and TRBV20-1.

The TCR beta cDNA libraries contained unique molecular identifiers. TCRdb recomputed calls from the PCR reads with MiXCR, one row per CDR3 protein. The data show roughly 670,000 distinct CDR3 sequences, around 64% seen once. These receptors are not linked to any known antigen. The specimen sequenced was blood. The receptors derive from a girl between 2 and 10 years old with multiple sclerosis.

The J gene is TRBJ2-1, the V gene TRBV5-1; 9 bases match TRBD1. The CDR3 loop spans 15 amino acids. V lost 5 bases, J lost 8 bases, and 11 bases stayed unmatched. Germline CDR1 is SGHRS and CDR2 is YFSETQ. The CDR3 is CASRLPGQGVDEQFF. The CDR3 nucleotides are TGCGCCAGCAGACTGCCGGGACAGGGAGTCGATGAGCAGTTCTTC.

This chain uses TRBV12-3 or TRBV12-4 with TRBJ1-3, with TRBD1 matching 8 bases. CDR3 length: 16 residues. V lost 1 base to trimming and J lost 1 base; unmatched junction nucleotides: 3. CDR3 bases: TGTGCCAGCAGTTTAGGGACAGGGTCATCTGGAAACACCATATATTTT. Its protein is CASSLGTGSSGNTIYF.

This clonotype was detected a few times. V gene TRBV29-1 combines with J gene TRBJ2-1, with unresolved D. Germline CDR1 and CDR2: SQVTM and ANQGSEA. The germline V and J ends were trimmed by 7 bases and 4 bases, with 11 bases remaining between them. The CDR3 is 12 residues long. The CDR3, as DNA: TGCAGCGGGGGTCTGTCATACAATGAGCAGTTCTTC. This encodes CSGGLSYNEQFF.

The chain's CDR3 is CASSLDYHNEQFF. CDR3 sequence (DNA): TGTGCCAGCTCACTCGACTACCACAATGAGCAGTTCTTC. The chain employs TRBV18 and TRBJ2-1; D may be TRBD2 (5 bases). Trimming removed 4 bases at V and 5 bases at J, with 9 bases between. Germline V gene data show CDR1 as KGHSH and CDR2 as LQKENI. The CDR3 spans 13 residues.

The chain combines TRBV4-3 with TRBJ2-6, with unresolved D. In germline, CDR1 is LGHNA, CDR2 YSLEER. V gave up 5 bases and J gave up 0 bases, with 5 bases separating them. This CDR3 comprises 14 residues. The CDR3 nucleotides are TGCGCCAGCAGCGGCTCCTCTGGGGCCAACGTCCTGACTTTC. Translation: CASSGSSGANVLTF.

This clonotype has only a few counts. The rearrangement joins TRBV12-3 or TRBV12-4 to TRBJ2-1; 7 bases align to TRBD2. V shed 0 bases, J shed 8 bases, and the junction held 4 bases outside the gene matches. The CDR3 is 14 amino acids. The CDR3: CASSLAGGRDEQFF. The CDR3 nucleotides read TGTGCCAGCAGTTTAGCGGGGGGGAGAGATGAGCAGTTCTTC.

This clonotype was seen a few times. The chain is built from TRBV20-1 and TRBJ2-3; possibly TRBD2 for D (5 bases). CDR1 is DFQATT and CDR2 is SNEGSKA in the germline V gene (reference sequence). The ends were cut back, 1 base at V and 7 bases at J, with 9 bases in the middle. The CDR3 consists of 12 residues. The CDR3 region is CSARGPDYTQYF. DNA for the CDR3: TGCAGTGCTAGAGGTCCGGACTATACGCAGTATTTT.

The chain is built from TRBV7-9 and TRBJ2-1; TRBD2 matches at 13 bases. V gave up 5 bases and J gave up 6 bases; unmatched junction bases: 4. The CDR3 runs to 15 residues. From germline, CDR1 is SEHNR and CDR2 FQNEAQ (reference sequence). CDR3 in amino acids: CASSLTSGRVNEQFF. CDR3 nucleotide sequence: TGTGCCAGCAGCCTCACTAGCGGGAGGGTCAATGAGCAGTTCTTC.